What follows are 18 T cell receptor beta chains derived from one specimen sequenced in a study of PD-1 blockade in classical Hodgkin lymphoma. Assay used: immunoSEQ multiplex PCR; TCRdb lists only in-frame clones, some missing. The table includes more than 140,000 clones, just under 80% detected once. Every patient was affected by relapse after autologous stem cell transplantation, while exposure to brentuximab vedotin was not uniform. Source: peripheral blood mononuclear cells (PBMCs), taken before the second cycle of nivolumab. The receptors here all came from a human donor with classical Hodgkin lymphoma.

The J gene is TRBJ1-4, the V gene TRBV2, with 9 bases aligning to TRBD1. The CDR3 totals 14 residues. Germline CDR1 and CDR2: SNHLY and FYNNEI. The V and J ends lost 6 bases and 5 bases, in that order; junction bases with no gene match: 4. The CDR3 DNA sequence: TGTGCCAGCAGACCGACAGGGGGGAATGAAAAACTGTTTTTT. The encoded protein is CASRPTGGNEKLFF.

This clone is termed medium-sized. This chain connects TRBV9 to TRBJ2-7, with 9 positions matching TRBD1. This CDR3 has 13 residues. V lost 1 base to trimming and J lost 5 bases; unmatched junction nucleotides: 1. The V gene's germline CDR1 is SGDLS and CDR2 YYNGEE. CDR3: CASSVRTGDEQYF. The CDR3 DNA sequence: TGTGCCAGCAGCGTAAGGACAGGGGACGAGCAGTACTTC.

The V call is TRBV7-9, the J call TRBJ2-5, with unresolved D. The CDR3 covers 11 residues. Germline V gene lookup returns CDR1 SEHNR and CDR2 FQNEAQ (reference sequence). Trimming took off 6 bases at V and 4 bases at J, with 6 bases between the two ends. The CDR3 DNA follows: TGTGCCAGCAGACGAGGAGAGACCCAGTACTTC. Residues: CASRRGETQYF.

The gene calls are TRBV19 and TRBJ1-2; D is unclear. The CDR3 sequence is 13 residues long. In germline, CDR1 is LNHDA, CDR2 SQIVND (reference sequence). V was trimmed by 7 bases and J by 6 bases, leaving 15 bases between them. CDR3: CASTPATVDGYTF. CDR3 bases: TGTGCCAGTACCCCAGCGACCGTGGATGGCTACACCTTC.

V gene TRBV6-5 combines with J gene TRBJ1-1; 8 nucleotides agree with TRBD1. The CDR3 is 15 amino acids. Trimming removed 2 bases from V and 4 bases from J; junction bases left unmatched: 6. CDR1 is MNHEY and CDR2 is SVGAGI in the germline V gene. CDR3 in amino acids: CASSYTRQGSTEAFF. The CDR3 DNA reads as TGTGCCAGCAGTTACACAAGACAGGGGAGCACTGAAGCTTTCTTT.

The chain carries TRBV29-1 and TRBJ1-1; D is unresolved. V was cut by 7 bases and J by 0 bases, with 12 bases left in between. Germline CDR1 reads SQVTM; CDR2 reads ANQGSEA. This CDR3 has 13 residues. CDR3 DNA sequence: TGCAGCGCAGACCTTGGGATGAACACTGAAGCTTTCTTT. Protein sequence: CSADLGMNTEAFF.

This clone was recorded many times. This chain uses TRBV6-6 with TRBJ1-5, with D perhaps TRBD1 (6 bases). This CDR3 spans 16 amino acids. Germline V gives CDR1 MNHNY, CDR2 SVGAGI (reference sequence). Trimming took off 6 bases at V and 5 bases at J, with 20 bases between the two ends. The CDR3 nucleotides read TGTGCCAGCAGGTCCCTTACGGACAGTTCTGATCAGCCCCAGCATTTT. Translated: CASRSLTDSSDQPQHF.

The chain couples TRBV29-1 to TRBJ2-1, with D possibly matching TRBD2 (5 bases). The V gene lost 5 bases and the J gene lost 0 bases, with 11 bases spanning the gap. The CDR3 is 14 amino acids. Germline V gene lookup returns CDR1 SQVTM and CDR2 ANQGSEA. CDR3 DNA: TGCAGCGTTAGGACTTGGAGCTCCTACAATGAGCAGTTCTTC. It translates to CSVRTWSSYNEQFF.

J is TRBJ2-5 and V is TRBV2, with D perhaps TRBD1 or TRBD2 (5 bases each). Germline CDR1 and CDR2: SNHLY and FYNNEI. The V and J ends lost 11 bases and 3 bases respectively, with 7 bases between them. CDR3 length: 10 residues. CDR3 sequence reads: CAGGEETQYF. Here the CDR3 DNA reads TGTGCCGGGGGAGAAGAGACCCAGTACTTC. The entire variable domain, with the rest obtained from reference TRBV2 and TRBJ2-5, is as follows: EPEVTQTPSHQVTQMGQEVILRCVPISNHLYFYWYRQILGQKVEFLVSFYNNEISEKSEIFDDQFSVERPDGSNFTLKIRSTKLEDSAMYFCAGGEETQYFGPGTRLLVL.

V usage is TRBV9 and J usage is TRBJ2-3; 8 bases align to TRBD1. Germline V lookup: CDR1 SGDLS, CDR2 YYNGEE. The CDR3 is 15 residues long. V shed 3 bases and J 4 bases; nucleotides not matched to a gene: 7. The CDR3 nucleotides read TGTGCCAGCAGCGGGGGGACAGGTTATTCAGATACGCAGTATTTT. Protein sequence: CASSGGTGYSDTQYF.

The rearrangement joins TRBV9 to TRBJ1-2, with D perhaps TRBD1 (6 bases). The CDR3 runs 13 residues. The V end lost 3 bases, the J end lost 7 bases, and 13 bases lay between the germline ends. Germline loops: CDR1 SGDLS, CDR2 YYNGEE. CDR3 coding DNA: TGTGCCAGCAGCGAACAGGGCGCGTTTGGCTACACCTTC. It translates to CASSEQGAFGYTF.

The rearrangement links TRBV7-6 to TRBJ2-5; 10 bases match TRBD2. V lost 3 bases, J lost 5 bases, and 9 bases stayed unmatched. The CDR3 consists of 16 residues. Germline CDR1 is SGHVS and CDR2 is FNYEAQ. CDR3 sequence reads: CASSFQASGGGETQYF. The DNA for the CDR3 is TGTGCCAGCAGCTTCCAGGCTAGCGGGGGTGGGGAGACCCAGTACTTC.

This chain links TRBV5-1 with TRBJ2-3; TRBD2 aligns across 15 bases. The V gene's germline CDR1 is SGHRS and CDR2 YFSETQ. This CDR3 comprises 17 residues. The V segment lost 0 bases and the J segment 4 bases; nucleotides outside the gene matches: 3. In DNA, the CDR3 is TGCGCCAGCAGCTTGGGGACTAGCGGGGGGGCGTCAGATACGCAGTATTTT. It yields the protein CASSLGTSGGASDTQYF. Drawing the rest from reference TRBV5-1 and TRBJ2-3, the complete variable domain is KAGVTQTPRYLIKTRGQQVTLSCSPISGHRSVSWYQQTPGQGLQFLFEYFSETQRNKGNFPGRFSGRQFSNSRSEMNVSTLELGDSALYLCASSLGTSGGASDTQYFGPGTRLTVL.

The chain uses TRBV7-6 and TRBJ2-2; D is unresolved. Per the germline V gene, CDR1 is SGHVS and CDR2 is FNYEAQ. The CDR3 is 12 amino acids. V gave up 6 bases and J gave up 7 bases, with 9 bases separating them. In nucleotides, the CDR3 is TGTGCCAGCAGAAAACGGATCGGGGAGCTGTTTTTT. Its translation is CASRKRIGELFF.

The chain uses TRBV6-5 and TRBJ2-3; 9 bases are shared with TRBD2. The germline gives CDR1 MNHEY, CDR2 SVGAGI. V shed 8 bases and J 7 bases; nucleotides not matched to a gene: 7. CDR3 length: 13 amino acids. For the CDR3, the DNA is TGTGCCAGCGGTATGCGGGAGGGAAATACGCAGTATTTT. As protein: CASGMREGNTQYF.

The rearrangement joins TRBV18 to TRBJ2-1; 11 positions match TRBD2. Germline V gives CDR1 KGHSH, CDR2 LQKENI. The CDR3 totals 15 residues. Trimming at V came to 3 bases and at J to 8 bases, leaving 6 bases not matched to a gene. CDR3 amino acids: CASSPYSGGAYEQFF. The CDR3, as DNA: TGTGCCAGCTCACCCTATAGCGGGGGGGCCTATGAGCAGTTCTTC.

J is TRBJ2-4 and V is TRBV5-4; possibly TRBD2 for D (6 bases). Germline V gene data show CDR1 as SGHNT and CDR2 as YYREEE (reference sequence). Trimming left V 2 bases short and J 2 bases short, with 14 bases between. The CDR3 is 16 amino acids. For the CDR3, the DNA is TGTGCCAGCAGCTTAACGCGGGGATCCACCAAAAACATTCAGTACTTC. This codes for CASSLTRGSTKNIQYF. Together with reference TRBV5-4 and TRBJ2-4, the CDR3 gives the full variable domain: ETGVTQSPTHLIKTRGQQVTLRCSSQSGHNTVSWYQQALGQGPQFIFQYYREEENGRGNFPPRFSGLQFPNYSSELNVNALELDDSALYLCASSLTRGSTKNIQYFGAGTRLSVL.

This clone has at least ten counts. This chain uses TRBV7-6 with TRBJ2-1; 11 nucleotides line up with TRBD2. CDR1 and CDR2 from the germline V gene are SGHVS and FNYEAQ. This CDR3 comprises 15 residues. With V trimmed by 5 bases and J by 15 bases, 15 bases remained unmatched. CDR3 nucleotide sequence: TGTGCCAGCAGCATCGTGGTAGCGGGAGGGCCAACCTTGTTCTTC. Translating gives CASSIVVAGGPTLFF.